The clone carrying this T cell receptor (beta chain) was detected many times. RNA transcripts provided the template for amplifying TCR beta CDR3 regions. Second-round multiplex PCR came after a first-round RT-PCR that employed HTBI primers. Using its own MiXCR run on the multiplex PCR reads, TCRdb lists one record per CDR3 protein. The table has 580,000 or so distinct CDR3 sequences, about two fifths seen once. These data come from a study of Graves' ophthalmopathy and Graves' hyperthyroidism. CDR1 and CDR2 from the germline V gene are ENHRY and SYGVKD. The CDR3 totals 19 residues. With V trimmed by 0 bases and J by 1 base, 6 bases remained unmatched.

This TCR derives from an adult man with Graves' hyperthyroidism. The specimen sequenced was peripheral blood or thyroid tissue (not recorded which). V is TRBV10-3 and J is TRBJ2-6, with 10 bases that match TRBD1. The DNA of the CDR3 is TGTGCCATCAGTGAGTCCTTGGGACAGGGGCAATCTGGGGCCAACGTCCTGACTTTC. It specifies CAISESLGQGQSGANVLTF.